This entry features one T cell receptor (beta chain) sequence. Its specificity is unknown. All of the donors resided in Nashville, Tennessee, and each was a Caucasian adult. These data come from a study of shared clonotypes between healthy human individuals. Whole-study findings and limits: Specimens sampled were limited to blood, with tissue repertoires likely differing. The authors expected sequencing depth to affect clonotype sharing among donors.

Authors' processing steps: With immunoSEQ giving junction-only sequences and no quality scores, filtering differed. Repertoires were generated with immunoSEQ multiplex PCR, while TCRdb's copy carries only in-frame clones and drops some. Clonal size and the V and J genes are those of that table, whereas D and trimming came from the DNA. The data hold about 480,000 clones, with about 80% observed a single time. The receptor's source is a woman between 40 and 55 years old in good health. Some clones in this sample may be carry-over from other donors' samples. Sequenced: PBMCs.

CDR3 loop: CASSSRRGSWGAFF. The CDR3 DNA reads TGTGCCAGCAGCTCGCGGAGGGGCTCCTGGGGTGCTTTCTTT. The V and J genes are TRBV5-4 and TRBJ1-1; D possibly corresponds to TRBD1 (5 bases). The V gene lost 3 bases and the J gene lost 11 bases, with 20 bases spanning the gap. The CDR3 length is 14 residues. Germline loops: CDR1 SGHNT, CDR2 YYREEE (reference sequence).